The 24 T cell receptor beta chains listed next were all sequenced from one sample in a study of T cells after yellow fever vaccination. TCRdb fed the 5' RACE reads into MiXCR, producing one record per CDR3 protein. The sample carries a few hundred thousand distinct CDR3 sequences, around 3.9% recorded once. Sequenced here: PBMCs, sampled 5 days after the yellow fever booster vaccination. Receptors were obtained from a young man who received the YFV17D yellow fever vaccine.

CDR3 nucleotide sequence: TGTGCCAGCATTCTCTCTGGGGCCAACGTCCTGACTTTC. It yields the protein CASILSGANVLTF. J is TRBJ2-6 and V is TRBV5-5, with D unresolved. CDR1 is SGHKS, CDR2 YYEKEE, per germline (reference sequence). The V end was cut by 6 bases, the J end by 0 bases, with 4 bases between. The CDR3 runs to 13 residues. Using reference TRBV5-5 and TRBJ2-6 for the parts outside the CDR3, the full variable domain is DAGVTQSPTHLIKTRGQQVTLRCSPISGHKSVSWYQQVLGQGPQFIFQYYEKEERGRGNFPDRFSARQFPNYSSELNVNALLLGDSALYLCASILSGANVLTFGAGSRLTVL.

In this sample, this clonotype turned up many times. This chain joins TRBV21-1 and TRBJ2-7; TRBD1, the table's D call, was not compared with the DNA. TRBV21-1 is a recognized pseudogene. The CDR3 covers 12 residues. The DNA for the CDR3 is TGTGCCAGCTCCGGGGAAAACTACGAGCAGTACTTC. As protein: CASSGENYEQYF.

This clonotype was seen ten or more times. The gene calls are TRBV20-1 and TRBJ1-4, with 7 bases identical to TRBD1. Germline loops: CDR1 DFQATT, CDR2 SNEGSKA (reference sequence). This CDR3 contains 14 residues. Losses at the gene ends were 0 bases for V and 5 bases for J; bases not matched to a gene: 3. The CDR3 spells CSARETGSNEKLFF. DNA of the CDR3: TGCAGTGCTAGAGAGACAGGGTCGAATGAAAAACTGTTTTTT.

There are many counts of this clonotype. The CDR3 region is CASSRSIGDNEQFF. The CDR3 bases are TGTGCCAGCAGCCGAAGTATTGGGGACAATGAGCAGTTCTTC. The chain links TRBV7-6 to TRBJ2-1; the D is unclear. CDR1 is SGHVS, CDR2 FNYEAQ, per germline. Trimming cost V 5 bases and J 5 bases, with 13 bases left between them. The CDR3 is 14 amino acids. The variable domain in full, with the rest retrieved from reference TRBV7-6 and TRBJ2-1, is GAGVSQSPRYKVTKRGQDVALRCDPISGHVSLYWYRQALGQGPEFLTYFNYEAQQDKSGLPNDRFSAERPEGSISTLTIQRTEQRDSAMYRCASSRSIGDNEQFFGPGTRLTVL.

This clonotype was seen ten or more times. The chain is built from TRBV20-1 and TRBJ2-7; TRBD2 might be the D (6 bases). Germline CDR1 DFQATT, CDR2 SNEGSKA (reference sequence). CDR3 length equals 13 residues. Trimming left V 5 bases short and J 9 bases short, with 20 bases between. The CDR3 reads CSAGGSSATGQYV. The CDR3 DNA reads TGCAGTGCTGGGGGGAGCAGCGCCACTGGGCAGTACGTC.

This clonotype was seen a few times. The chain employs TRBV7-2 and TRBJ2-4; a possible D gene is TRBD1 (6 bases). Per the germline V gene, CDR1 is SGHTA and CDR2 is FQGNSA. The V end lost 3 bases, the J end lost 1 base, and 7 bases lay between the germline ends. The CDR3 covers 14 residues. The DNA for the CDR3 is TGTGCCAGCAGCTTTGACAGGGCCAAAAACATTCAGTACTTC. Its protein is CASSFDRAKNIQYF.

This clonotype was counted only a few times. J is TRBJ2-5 and V is TRBV2; maybe TRBD2 (6 bases). The CDR3 is 13 amino acids. The V end was cut by 2 bases, the J end by 4 bases, with 8 bases between. CDR1 and CDR2 (germline): SNHLY, FYNNEI. In nucleotides, the CDR3 is TGTGCCAGCAGTGAATTGGAGGGAGAGACCCAGTACTTC. Protein product: CASSELEGETQYF.

This clonotype was recorded at least ten times. The rearrangement joins TRBV29-1 to TRBJ2-7; D possibly uses TRBD1 or TRBD2 (5 bases each). Germline CDR1 and CDR2: SQVTM and ANQGSEA. Between the trimmed V and J ends, which lost 4 bases and 5 bases, there was a span of 18 bases. The CDR3 has 14 residues. The CDR3 nucleotides are TGCAGCGTTGCCCAGGGAAGTTCGGAGGACGAGCAGTACTTC. The encoded protein is CSVAQGSSEDEQYF.

This clonotype has ten or more counts. This sequence joins TRBV28 and TRBJ2-7; possible D gene TRBD1, 6 bases. The CDR3 contains 14 residues. With 5 bases removed from V and 7 bases from J, the gap between germline ends came to 18 bases. The germline V gene has CDR1 MDHEN and CDR2 SYDVKM. The CDR3: CASSLGTRVGEQYV. Here the CDR3 DNA reads TGTGCCAGCAGTCTCGGGACACGGGTGGGGGAGCAGTACGTC.

This clonotype was recorded at least ten times. The chain carries TRBV5-1 and TRBJ2-1; 10 bases map to TRBD1. CDR1 is SGHRS, CDR2 YFSETQ, per germline. The CDR3 sequence is 15 residues long. Unmatched junction bases numbered 4, after V lost 0 bases and J lost 7 bases. Here the CDR3 reads CASSLGGTGANEQFF. CDR3 in DNA: TGCGCCAGCAGCTTGGGAGGGACAGGGGCAAATGAGCAGTTCTTC.

This clonotype was counted only a few times. J is TRBJ1-4 and V is TRBV20-1, with 8 bases aligning to TRBD1. The CDR3 has 15 residues. V lost 0 bases and J lost 10; bases outside the gene matches: 10. Germline CDR1 DFQATT, CDR2 SNEGSKA (reference sequence). The CDR3 region has the DNA TGCAGTGCTAGAGATATGGGACAGGCTGGGGGAAAACTGTTTTTT. Its translation: CSARDMGQAGGKLFF.

This chain uses TRBV6-2 or TRBV6-3 with TRBJ2-7, with D perhaps TRBD2 (5 bases). The ends were cut back, 6 bases at V and 6 bases at J, with 18 bases in the middle. Per the germline V gene, CDR1 is MNHEY and CDR2 is SVGEGT. This CDR3 has 14 residues. The CDR3 reads CASSARTPGSEQYV. CDR3 DNA sequence: TGTGCCAGCAGCGCGAGGACGCCGGGGAGCGAGCAGTACGTC.

CDR3 bases: TGTGCCAGCAGCCAAGTCGGGCTAGCGGGGACGCAAGAGACCCAGTACTTC. This translates into CASSQVGLAGTQETQYF. V and J are TRBV12-3 or TRBV12-4 and TRBJ2-5; 9 nucleotides line up with TRBD2. This CDR3 contains 17 residues. Germline trimming cut 6 bases from V and 2 bases from J; bases unmatched to any gene: 13.

This clonotype was counted only a few times. V gene TRBV6-5 combines with J gene TRBJ2-1, with D possibly being TRBD1 or TRBD2 (6 bases each). Germline loops: CDR1 MNHEY, CDR2 SVGAGI. The CDR3 spans 15 residues. The V gene lost 8 bases and the J gene lost 4 bases, with 18 bases spanning the gap. CDR3 protein: CASRPGRGGYNEQFF. In nucleotides, the CDR3 is TGTGCCAGCCGGCCCGGGAGAGGGGGATACAATGAGCAGTTCTTC.

The genes are TRBV10-3 and TRBJ2-5, with TRBD1 matching over 8 bases. V lost 6 bases to trimming and J lost 1 base; unmatched junction nucleotides: 10. Germline V gives CDR1 ENHRY, CDR2 SYGVKD. The CDR3 consists of 16 residues. This CDR3 reads CAISPGNRGSQETQYF. CDR3 bases: TGTGCCATCAGCCCCGGGAACAGGGGGTCCCAAGAGACCCAGTACTTC.

Many counts were recorded for this clonotype. This chain links TRBV20-1 with TRBJ2-7; either TRBD1 or TRBD2 may supply D (5 bases each). Germline V gene sequence: CDR1 DFQATT, CDR2 SNEGSKA (reference sequence). The CDR3 runs to 14 residues. The V gene lost 0 bases and the J gene lost 2 bases, with 11 bases spanning the gap. The CDR3 loop is CSARDLEGTYEQYV. DNA of the CDR3: TGCAGTGCTAGAGATTTAGAGGGGACCTACGAGCAGTACGTC.

This clonotype was observed a handful of times. CDR3 in amino acids: CSARRPSGGTDTQYF. The CDR3 DNA sequence: TGCAGTGCTAGGCGGCCTAGCGGGGGCACAGATACGCAGTATTTT. The chain is built from TRBV20-1 and TRBJ2-3; 9 nucleotides match TRBD2. Germline-derived CDR1 and CDR2 are DFQATT and SNEGSKA (reference sequence). CDR3 length: 15 amino acids. V lost 3 bases and J lost 1; bases outside the gene matches: 5.

In its sample, this clonotype was seen many times. The chain employs TRBV5-1 and TRBJ2-2; D ambiguous. Per the germline V gene, CDR1 is SGHRS and CDR2 is YFSETQ. V was pared by 0 bases and J by 7 bases, with 13 bases between. The CDR3 length is 15 residues. In DNA, the CDR3 is TGCGCCAGCAGCTTGGCCGGGCCTCGGCTCGGGGAGCTGTTTTTT. Translation: CASSLAGPRLGELFF.

This clonotype was recorded many times. The V call is TRBV10-3, the J call TRBJ2-1, with 9 positions matching TRBD1. Unmatched junction bases numbered 6, after V lost 6 bases and J lost 6 bases. CDR3 length: 14 residues. Germline CDR1 is ENHRY and CDR2 is SYGVKD. CDR3 bases: TGTGCCATCAGGCCGGGACAGGGTAGCAATGAGCAGTTCTTC. It translates to CAIRPGQGSNEQFF.

This clonotype was recorded many times. The gene calls are TRBV18 and TRBJ2-3; 9 nucleotides line up with TRBD1. J gave up 2 bases and V 0 bases, and 6 bases lay outside the gene matches. The CDR3 runs to 17 residues. From germline, CDR1 is KGHSH and CDR2 LQKENI. CDR3 in DNA: TGTGCCAGCTCACCACCCGCCGGGACAGGGATCACAGATACGCAGTATTTT. Protein: CASSPPAGTGITDTQYF.

The chain joins TRBV20-1 to TRBJ1-2, with a possible D match to TRBD1 (5 bases). Trimming shortened V by 2 bases and J by 7 bases, and 8 bases separated the two germline ends. CDR3 length: 11 amino acids. Germline V lookup: CDR1 DFQATT, CDR2 SNEGSKA (reference sequence). CDR3 protein: CSARQGTGYTF. Written as DNA, the CDR3 is TGCAGTGCTAGACAGGGAACTGGCTACACCTTC.

In this sample, this clonotype turned up many times. V and J are TRBV7-9 and TRBJ2-1; D possibly matches TRBD1 or TRBD2 (5 bases each). CDR3 length: 17 residues. The germline V gene encodes CDR1 SEHNR and CDR2 FQNEAQ (reference sequence). With 3 bases removed from V and 4 bases from J, the gap between germline ends came to 19 bases. CDR3 amino acids: CASSFQFRWGSYNEQFF. The CDR3 DNA reads as TGTGCCAGCAGCTTCCAATTCAGGTGGGGGTCTTACAATGAGCAGTTCTTC.

The CDR3 region is CAWDWTSTDTQYF. The CDR3 region has the DNA TGTGCCTGGGATTGGACTAGCACAGATACGCAGTATTTT. The gene calls are TRBV30 and TRBJ2-3, with a possible D match to TRBD2 (5 bases). Deletions cut 5 bases from V and 0 bases from J, with 9 bases between. The germline V gene encodes CDR1 GTSNPN and CDR2 SVGIG (reference sequence). The CDR3 is 13 amino acids.

This clonotype was found many times. The chain carries TRBV12-3 or TRBV12-4 and TRBJ1-5; D possibly corresponds to TRBD1 (6 bases). This CDR3 spans 14 amino acids. V was shortened by 7 bases and J by 7 bases, with 17 bases between the two germline ends. In DNA form, the CDR3 reads TGTGCCAGCACCGTGACAGGTTTCGGGCAGCCCCAGCATTTT. Its protein product is CASTVTGFGQPQHF.